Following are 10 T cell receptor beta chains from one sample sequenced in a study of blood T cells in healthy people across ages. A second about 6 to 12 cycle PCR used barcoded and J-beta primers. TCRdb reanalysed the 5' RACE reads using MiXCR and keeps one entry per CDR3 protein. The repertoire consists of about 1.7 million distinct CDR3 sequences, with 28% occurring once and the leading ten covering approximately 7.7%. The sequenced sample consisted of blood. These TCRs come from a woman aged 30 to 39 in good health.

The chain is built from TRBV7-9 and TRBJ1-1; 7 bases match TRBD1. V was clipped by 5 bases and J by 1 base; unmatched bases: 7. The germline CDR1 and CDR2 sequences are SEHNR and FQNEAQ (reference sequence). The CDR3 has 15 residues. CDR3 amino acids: CASSVSGGKNTEAFF. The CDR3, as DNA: TGTGCCAGCAGCGTATCAGGGGGAAAGAACACTGAAGCTTTCTTT.

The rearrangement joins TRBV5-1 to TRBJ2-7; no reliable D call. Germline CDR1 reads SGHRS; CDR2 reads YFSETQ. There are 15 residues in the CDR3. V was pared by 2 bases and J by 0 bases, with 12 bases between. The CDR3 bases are TGCGCCAGCAGCTTCCAGCCACGACTCTCCTACGAGCAGTACTTC. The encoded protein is CASSFQPRLSYEQYF.

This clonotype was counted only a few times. Here the CDR3 DNA reads TGTGCCAGCAGCCAAGAATCGGTACAGAGGGGCTACACCTTC. As protein: CASSQESVQRGYTF. The rearrangement links TRBV14 to TRBJ1-2, with D uncertain. The germline CDR1 and CDR2 sequences are SGHDN and FVKESK. The CDR3 totals 14 residues. With 0 bases removed from V and 8 bases from J, the gap between germline ends came to 13 bases.

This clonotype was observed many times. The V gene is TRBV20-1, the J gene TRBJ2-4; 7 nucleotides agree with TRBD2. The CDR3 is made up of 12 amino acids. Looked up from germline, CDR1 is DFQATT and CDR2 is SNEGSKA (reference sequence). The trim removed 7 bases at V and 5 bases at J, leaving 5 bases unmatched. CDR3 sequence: CSVIRGENIQYF. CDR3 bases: TGCAGTGTCATCCGGGGGGAAAACATTCAGTACTTC.

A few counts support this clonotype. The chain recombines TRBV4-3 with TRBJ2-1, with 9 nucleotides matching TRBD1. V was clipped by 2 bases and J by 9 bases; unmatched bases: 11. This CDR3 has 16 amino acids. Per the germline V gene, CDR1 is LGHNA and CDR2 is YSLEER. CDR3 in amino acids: CASSQNRQGVKGEQFF. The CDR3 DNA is TGCGCCAGCAGCCAAAACCGACAGGGGGTAAAAGGTGAGCAGTTCTTC.

Written as DNA, the CDR3 is TGTGCCAGCAGCCCCCGGGACAGCCTGCAGCGTGGCTACACCTTC. Translated: CASSPRDSLQRGYTF. The V and J genes are TRBV7-2 and TRBJ1-2; 7 positions agree with TRBD1. The germline V gene has CDR1 SGHTA and CDR2 FQGNSA. Losses at the gene ends were 5 bases for V and 7 bases for J; bases not matched to a gene: 13. The CDR3 spans 15 residues.

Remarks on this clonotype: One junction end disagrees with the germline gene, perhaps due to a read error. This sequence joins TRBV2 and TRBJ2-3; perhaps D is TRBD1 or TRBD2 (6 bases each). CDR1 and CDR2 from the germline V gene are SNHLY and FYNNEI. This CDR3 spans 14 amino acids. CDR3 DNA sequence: TGTGCCGGCAGTGTGAGCGGAGGGGGAGATACGCAGTATTTT. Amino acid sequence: CAGSVSGGGDTQYF.

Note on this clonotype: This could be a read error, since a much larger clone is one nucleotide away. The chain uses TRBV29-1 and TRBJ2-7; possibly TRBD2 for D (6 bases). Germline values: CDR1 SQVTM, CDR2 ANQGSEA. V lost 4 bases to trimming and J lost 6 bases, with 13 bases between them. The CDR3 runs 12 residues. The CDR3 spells CSVVGGAVEQYF. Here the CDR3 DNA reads TGCAGCGTTGTGGGGGGTGCGGTCGAGCAGTACTTC.

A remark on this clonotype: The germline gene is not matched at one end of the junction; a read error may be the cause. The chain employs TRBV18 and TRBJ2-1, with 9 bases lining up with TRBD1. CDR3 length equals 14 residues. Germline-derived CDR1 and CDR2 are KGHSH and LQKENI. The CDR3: CTSSLGTGLNEQFF. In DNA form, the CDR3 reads TGTACCAGCTCACTCGGGACAGGGCTGAATGAGCAGTTCTTC.

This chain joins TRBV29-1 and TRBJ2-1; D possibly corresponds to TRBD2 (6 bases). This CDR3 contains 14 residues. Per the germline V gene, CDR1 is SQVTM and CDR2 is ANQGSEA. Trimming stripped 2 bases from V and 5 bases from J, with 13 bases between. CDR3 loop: CSVEPGSYNNEQFF. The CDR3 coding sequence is TGCAGCGTTGAACCCGGGAGTTATAACAATGAGCAGTTCTTC.